One sample yielded the 27 T cell receptor beta chains listed below, sequenced in a study of cytomegalovirus exposure and HLA in healthy donors. The PCR had 60 Vbeta and 13 Jbeta primers. TCRdb's table, derived via immunoSEQ multiplex PCR, lists solely in-frame clones and lacks some. The sample carries about 190,000 clones, about 81% recorded once. Input material: PBMCs. The receptors come from a man aged 25-40 years in good health and CMV-seropositive.

J is TRBJ1-2 and V is TRBV4-3; 8 nucleotides line up with TRBD1. Germline CDR1 LGHNA, CDR2 YSLEER. V lost 1 base to trimming and J lost 7 bases; unmatched junction nucleotides: 11. The CDR3 has 16 amino acids. This CDR3 is CASSQGNAGQGFGYTF. In DNA form, the CDR3 reads TGCGCCAGCAGCCAAGGAAATGCAGGACAGGGTTTTGGCTACACCTTC.

The chain has TRBV5-1 and TRBJ2-3; D is perhaps TRBD2 (6 bases). CDR3 size: 15 residues. Trimming took off 0 bases at V and 5 bases at J, with 13 bases between the two ends. The germline V gene encodes CDR1 SGHRS and CDR2 YFSETQ. The CDR3 spells CASSLALASVDTQYF. CDR3 sequence (DNA): TGCGCCAGCAGCTTGGCCTTGGCTAGCGTAGATACGCAGTATTTT.

In nucleotides, the CDR3 is TGTGCCAGCAGTTTTACACCTAGCAATCAGCCCCAGCATTTT. Its protein product is CASSFTPSNQPQHF. This sequence joins TRBV5-6 and TRBJ1-5, with D hard to call. V gave up 5 bases and J gave up 0 bases, with 9 bases separating them. Per the germline V gene, CDR1 is SGHDT and CDR2 is YYEEEE. CDR3 length: 14 amino acids.

The J gene is TRBJ2-6, the V gene TRBV5-1; D gene ambiguous. CDR3 length: 16 residues. Germline V gene lookup returns CDR1 SGHRS and CDR2 YFSETQ. V was clipped by 9 bases and J by 0 bases, with 16 bases between them. The CDR3 DNA follows: TGCGCCACCCCATTGTCCGAGAGCTCTGGGGCCAACGTCCTGACTTTC. Residues: CATPLSESSGANVLTF.

V gene TRBV7-2 combines with J gene TRBJ2-3; 13 bases line up with TRBD2. The CDR3 contains 15 residues. Per germline, CDR1 SGHTA and CDR2 FQGNSA. V gave up 1 base and J gave up 7 bases; unmatched junction bases: 2. CDR3 sequence (DNA): TGTGCCAGCAGCTTAGGGACTAGCGGGAGTCATACGCAGTATTTT. Translated: CASSLGTSGSHTQYF.

A remark on this clone: At one end, the junction sequence differs from germline, possibly due to a read error. Other DNA sequences within the sample encode an identical CDR3. The genes are TRBV30 and TRBJ2-7; tentative D call: TRBD2 (6 bases). The CDR3 extends over 13 amino acids. Per the germline V gene, CDR1 is GTSNPN and CDR2 is SVGIG (reference sequence). CDR3 amino acids: CAWGGAAGFEQYF. Written as DNA, the CDR3 is TGCGCCTGGGGTGGGGCCGCGGGGTTCGAGCAGTACTTC. Variable domain in full (rest from reference TRBV30 and TRBJ2-7): SQTIHQWPATLVQPVGSPLSLECTVEGTSNPNLYWYRQAAGRGLQLLFYSVGIGQISSEVPQNLSASRPQDRQFILSSKKLLLSDSGFYLCAWGGAAGFEQYFGPGTRLTVT.

The chain joins TRBV11-2 to TRBJ2-1, with TRBD1 as a possible D gene (5 bases). Between the trimmed V and J ends, which lost 4 bases and 0 bases, there was a span of 13 bases. CDR3 length: 16 amino acids. Germline V CDR1 and CDR2: SGHAT, FQNNGV. The CDR3 reads CASSSQGGSSYNEQFF. In DNA form, the CDR3 reads TGTGCCAGCAGCTCCCAGGGCGGCAGCTCCTACAATGAGCAGTTCTTC.

The chain uses TRBV27 and TRBJ2-7; D is unclear. Deletions cut 4 bases from V and 1 base from J, with 8 bases between. Germline V gene data show CDR1 as MNHEY and CDR2 as SMNVEV (reference sequence). The CDR3 is made up of 13 amino acids. The CDR3: CASSYGASYEQYF. The CDR3 nucleotides read TGTGCCAGCAGTTATGGAGCATCCTACGAGCAGTACTTC.

This clone was seen more than once but under ten times. V gene TRBV6-1 combines with J gene TRBJ2-3; tentative D call: TRBD2 (5 bases). The CDR3 is 14 residues long. Germline values: CDR1 MNHNS, CDR2 SASEGT. The V end lost 4 bases, the J end lost 3 bases, and 11 bases lay between the germline ends. This CDR3 reads CASSGAGGTDTQYF. DNA for the CDR3: TGTGCCAGCAGTGGCGCGGGTGGGACAGATACGCAGTATTTT.

The chain links TRBV27 to TRBJ2-5; unclear D gene. Between the trimmed V and J ends, which lost 4 bases and 5 bases, there was a span of 11 bases. The CDR3 totals 13 residues. Germline lookup yields CDR1 MNHEY and CDR2 SMNVEV (reference sequence). CDR3 in amino acids: CASSWYYRETQYF. The CDR3 DNA follows: TGTGCCAGCAGTTGGTACTACCGGGAGACCCAGTACTTC.

A few counts support this clone. CDR3 sequence (DNA): TGTGCCAGCAGTGAGGATCGGGGGACAGGGCCTTGGGGCTACACCTTC. This gives the protein CASSEDRGTGPWGYTF. This chain connects TRBV9 to TRBJ1-2, with TRBD1 matching 9 bases. V lost 5 bases, J lost 8 bases, and 16 bases stayed unmatched. The length of the CDR3 is 16 residues. Per the germline V gene, CDR1 is SGDLS and CDR2 is YYNGEE.

The chain has TRBV9 and TRBJ2-3; D remains ambiguous. V shed 6 bases and J shed 2 bases, with 16 bases lying between them. CDR1 is SGDLS, CDR2 YYNGEE, per germline. The CDR3 is 15 residues long. The CDR3 here is CASTISPQTTDTQYF. CDR3 nucleotide sequence: TGTGCCAGCACCATATCGCCACAGACCACAGATACGCAGTATTTT.

J is TRBJ2-5 and V is TRBV11-3; the match to TRBD2 covers 7 bases. Germline loops: CDR1 SGHNT, CDR2 YENEEA. With 5 bases clipped from V and 3 bases from J, the junction kept 9 bases outside the gene matches. This CDR3 is 15 amino acids long. This CDR3 is CASSSRAGVEETQYF. The CDR3 DNA follows: TGTGCCAGCAGCAGTAGGGCGGGAGTCGAAGAGACCCAGTACTTC.

The V gene is TRBV7-2, the J gene TRBJ1-5, with a tentative D call TRBD1 (5 bases). With 0 bases removed from V and 4 bases from J, the gap between germline ends came to 10 bases. Germline V gene sequence: CDR1 SGHTA, CDR2 FQGNSA. This CDR3 has 15 amino acids. CDR3 coding DNA: TGTGCCAGCAGCTTAGCGGGGGGTACGAATCAGCCCCAGCATTTT. Protein sequence: CASSLAGGTNQPQHF.

The chain carries TRBV27 and TRBJ2-7; 7 bases align to TRBD1. The CDR3 has 15 amino acids. Losses at the gene ends were 5 bases for V and 4 bases for J; bases not matched to a gene: 11. CDR1 is MNHEY, CDR2 SMNVEV, per germline (reference sequence). For the CDR3, the DNA is TGTGCCAGCAGTCGATTGGGGACAGTGCCTTACGAGCAGTACTTC. Translated: CASSRLGTVPYEQYF.

This clone has a handful of counts. The chain is built from TRBV9 and TRBJ1-4; D call uncertain. The V gene's germline CDR1 is SGDLS and CDR2 YYNGEE. This CDR3 spans 14 amino acids. V dropped 4 bases and J dropped 8 bases, with 15 bases sitting between them. CDR3 amino acids: CASSPAGRAEKLFF. In DNA form, the CDR3 reads TGTGCCAGCAGCCCAGCGGGGAGGGCAGAAAAACTGTTTTTT.

The chain couples TRBV14 to TRBJ2-5; 8 bases match TRBD2. The CDR3 loop spans 16 amino acids. Looked up from germline, CDR1 is SGHDN and CDR2 is FVKESK. J was trimmed by 4 bases and V by 4 bases; bases with no gene match: 11. The CDR3 loop reads CASSLLTGTRGETQYF. The CDR3 region has the DNA TGTGCCAGCAGCCTTCTCACCGGGACTAGGGGAGAGACCCAGTACTTC. Together with reference TRBV14 and TRBJ2-5, the CDR3 gives the full variable domain: EAGVTQFPSHSVIEKGQTVTLRCDPISGHDNLYWYRRVMGKEIKFLLHFVKESKQDESGMPNNRFLAERTGGTYSTLKVQPAELEDSGVYFCASSLLTGTRGETQYFGPGTRLLVL.

The gene calls are TRBV14 and TRBJ2-2; TRBD2 matches at 9 bases. Germline V gene sequence: CDR1 SGHDN, CDR2 FVKESK. This CDR3 has 17 amino acids. The junction had 10 bases not matched to a gene; V was cut back by 3 bases and J by 5 bases. The CDR3 loop reads CASSQDYGTSLTGELFF. Here the CDR3 DNA reads TGTGCCAGCAGCCAGGATTACGGGACTAGCCTAACCGGGGAGCTGTTTTTT.

The chain employs TRBV6-6 and TRBJ1-2; no clear D. The germline gives CDR1 MNHNY, CDR2 SVGAGI (reference sequence). V lost 6 bases and J lost 8, with 10 bases in between. The CDR3 runs to 11 residues. The CDR3 loop reads CASRLEFGYTF. The CDR3 DNA follows: TGTGCCAGCAGGCTTGAGTTCGGCTACACCTTC.

The chain employs TRBV7-6 and TRBJ1-2, with no clear D. CDR3 length: 13 residues. Germline CDR1 and CDR2: SGHVS and FNYEAQ. Trimming took 5 bases from V and 7 from J, leaving 14 bases between them. CDR3: CASSPSVGVGYTF. CDR3 coding DNA: TGTGCCAGCAGCCCTAGCGTAGGTGTTGGCTACACCTTC.

V and J are TRBV28 and TRBJ2-6; perhaps TRBD1 as D (5 bases). The V end was cut by 4 bases, the J end by 2 bases, with 9 bases between. Germline CDR1 is MDHEN and CDR2 is SYDVKM. The CDR3 sequence is 15 residues long. CDR3 in DNA: TGTGCCAGCAGTTCCAGGGCAACTGGGGCCAACGTCCTGACTTTC. This sequence encodes CASSSRATGANVLTF.

This sequence joins TRBV7-2 and TRBJ1-2, with D possibly being TRBD1 (5 bases). Trimming took 5 bases from V and 7 from J, leaving 14 bases between them. The CDR3 runs to 13 residues. CDR1 and CDR2 (germline): SGHTA, FQGNSA. CDR3 region: CASSPRGVGGYTF. In nucleotides, the CDR3 is TGTGCCAGCAGCCCTCGGGGGGTGGGTGGCTACACCTTC.

This clone was detected once. The CDR3 coding sequence is TGTGCCAGCAGCTCGACAGGGGCGGCCGGAAACACCATATATTTT. This gives the protein CASSSTGAAGNTIYF. The V and J genes are TRBV7-2 and TRBJ1-3, with 8 bases lining up with TRBD1. The V and J ends lost 4 bases and 4 bases, in that order; junction bases with no gene match: 6. The CDR3 contains 15 residues. In germline, CDR1 is SGHTA, CDR2 FQGNSA.

The chain carries TRBV5-4 and TRBJ2-2; 11 bases line up with TRBD1. The length of the CDR3 is 15 residues. In germline, CDR1 is SGHNT, CDR2 YYREEE (reference sequence). V lost 4 bases, J lost 6 bases, and 5 bases stayed unmatched. The DNA of the CDR3 is TGTGCCAGCAGCCAGGGGACAGGGGGGGCCGGGGAGCTGTTTTTT. Its translation is CASSQGTGGAGELFF.

This chain connects TRBV5-8 to TRBJ1-1; a weak D match, TRBD1 (6 bases). The germline V gene has CDR1 SGHTS and CDR2 YDEGEE. This CDR3 is built from 12 residues. V was trimmed by 5 bases and J by 6 bases, leaving 11 bases between them. The CDR3 is CASRGAGPEAFF. CDR3 DNA: TGTGCCAGCAGGGGGGCTGGTCCTGAAGCTTTCTTT.

This clone has just a few counts. The chain recombines TRBV7-6 with TRBJ2-3; D perhaps matches TRBD2 (6 bases). Trimming took 0 bases from V and 2 from J, leaving 12 bases between them. Germline V gene data show CDR1 as SGHVS and CDR2 as FNYEAQ. The CDR3 runs 16 residues. CDR3 bases: TGTGCCAGCAGCTTAGCGCGGGCGGGGCTCACAGATACGCAGTATTTT. Amino acids: CASSLARAGLTDTQYF. Based on the CDR3 plus reference TRBV7-6 and TRBJ2-3, the full variable domain is GAGVSQSPRYKVTKRGQDVALRCDPISGHVSLYWYRQALGQGPEFLTYFNYEAQQDKSGLPNDRFSAERPEGSISTLTIQRTEQRDSAMYRCASSLARAGLTDTQYFGPGTRLTVL.

This clone was recorded once. The CDR3 here is CASSWGQGRDTQYF. DNA of the CDR3: TGTGCCAGCAGCTGGGGACAGGGGCGAGATACGCAGTATTTT. This sequence joins TRBV5-6 and TRBJ2-3, with 10 bases matching TRBD1. The germline V gene has CDR1 SGHDT and CDR2 YYEEEE. The junction had 3 bases not matched to a gene; V was cut back by 3 bases and J by 5 bases. CDR3 length: 14 amino acids.